A single sample is the source of the 21 T cell receptor beta chains below, sequenced in a study of T cell repertoires in cytomegalovirus infection (dated by TCRdb to between 2018 and 2020). Sequenced on an Illumina HiSeq 1500. The public reads were reprocessed in TCRdb via fastp at Q25 and MiXCR, keeping in-frame beta chains. Rows with one shared CDR3 protein collapse into an entry with the most common genes and DNA. This sample has under 850,000 distinct CDR3 sequences in its table, and about 40% of those were observed once. Together, the top ten hold 2.8% of the sample. The sample was PBMCs. These receptors originate from a human donor in good health (CMV status not recorded). Some clones in this sample may be carry-over from other donors' samples.

This clonotype was recorded a few times. The chain has TRBV25-1 and TRBJ2-3; 7 positions agree with TRBD2. Germline V gene data show CDR1 as MGHDK and CDR2 as SYGVNS. The CDR3 runs to 13 residues. Trimming removed 2 bases from V and 11 bases from J; junction bases left unmatched: 7. The CDR3 sequence is CASSERIAGEQYF. The CDR3, as DNA: TGTGCCAGCAGTGAAAGGATCGCGGGAGAGCAGTATTTT.

This clonotype was counted a few times. The chain recombines TRBV25-1 with TRBJ1-1; D call uncertain. The germline V gene encodes CDR1 MGHDK and CDR2 SYGVNS. The CDR3 extends over 13 amino acids. V gave up 4 bases and J gave up 6 bases, with 12 bases separating them. CDR3 nucleotides: TGTGCCAGCAGTGTAGGGAGCGGGGCTGAAGCTTTCTTT. This gives the protein CASSVGSGAEAFF.

CDR3 region: CASSLSTPTRQFF. DNA for the CDR3: TGTGCCAGCAGTTTATCTACCCCTACCAGGCAGTTCTTC. The V call is TRBV28, the J call TRBJ2-1; D not resolved. CDR1 MDHEN and CDR2 SYDVKM come from the germline V gene. V dropped 1 base and J dropped 12 bases, with 13 bases sitting between them. The CDR3 has 13 amino acids.

The rearrangement joins TRBV10-3 to TRBJ1-2, with 7 bases that match TRBD1. From germline, CDR1 is ENHRY and CDR2 SYGVKD. V shed 2 bases, J shed 6 bases, and the junction held 12 bases outside the gene matches. The CDR3 consists of 16 residues. The CDR3 DNA sequence: TGTGCCATCAGTGAGGACAGGGAGGACAAAAGCCATGGCTACACCTTC. As protein: CAISEDREDKSHGYTF.

This clonotype was counted many times. The gene calls are TRBV7-2 and TRBJ2-7; perhaps TRBD1 as D (5 bases). This CDR3 comprises 15 residues. V lost 1 base and J lost 2, with 12 bases in between. Germline V CDR1 and CDR2: SGHTA, FQGNSA. This CDR3 reads CASSLGRDSPYEQYF. Written as DNA, the CDR3 is TGTGCCAGCAGCTTAGGCAGGGATAGCCCCTACGAGCAGTACTTC.

The chain couples TRBV12-3 or TRBV12-4 to TRBJ2-4; weak D call: TRBD2 (6 bases). Deletions cut 6 bases from V and 0 bases from J, with 15 bases between. This CDR3 comprises 16 residues. CDR3 sequence reads: CASRAGGYRAKNIQYF. The CDR3, as DNA: TGTGCCAGCAGGGCCGGGGGATACCGAGCCAAAAACATTCAGTACTTC.

In this sample, this clonotype turned up many times. The V call is TRBV6-1, the J call TRBJ2-7; maybe TRBD2 (5 bases). CDR3 length: 15 amino acids. Germline CDR1 and CDR2: MNHNS and SASEGT. Trimming left V 7 bases short and J 4 bases short, with 20 bases between. In nucleotides, the CDR3 is TGTGCCAGCATGGTCCCAAGAACGTCGGGATACGAGCAGTACTTC. Residues: CASMVPRTSGYEQYF.

This clonotype was found a few times. This chain connects TRBV6-2 or TRBV6-3 to TRBJ2-1; 8 bases agree with TRBD2. The CDR3 covers 13 residues. Trimming removed 9 bases from V and 6 bases from J; junction bases left unmatched: 7. Germline CDR1 and CDR2: MNHEY and SVGEGT. In DNA, the CDR3 is TGTGCCAGTAAACAGGGACTAGTCAATGAGCAGTTCTTC. Translation gives CASKQGLVNEQFF.

This clonotype was detected many times. The chain recombines TRBV7-2 with TRBJ1-5, with D possibly matching TRBD1 (6 bases). CDR1 and CDR2 (germline): SGHTA, FQGNSA. This CDR3 contains 15 residues. V dropped 1 base and J dropped 0 bases, with 7 bases sitting between them. For the CDR3, the DNA is TGTGCCAGCAGCTTAGGAGGGGGTAGCAATCAGCCCCAGCATTTT. Amino acid sequence: CASSLGGGSNQPQHF.

The rearrangement joins TRBV5-5 to TRBJ2-2; 8 bases are a match to TRBD1. Unmatched junction bases numbered 4, after V lost 3 bases and J lost 0 bases. CDR3 length equals 16 residues. The germline gives CDR1 SGHKS, CDR2 YYEKEE (reference sequence). CDR3 nucleotide sequence: TGTGCCAGCAGCTCGCCAGGGGGCTCGAACACCGGGGAGCTGTTTTTT. Protein: CASSSPGGSNTGELFF.

The chain's CDR3 is CASSGLAGGRAGDTQYF. The CDR3 coding sequence is TGTGCCAGCAGCGGACTAGCGGGGGGGCGGGCTGGAGATACGCAGTATTTT. The chain joins TRBV28 to TRBJ2-3; 15 nucleotides agree with TRBD2. The length of the CDR3 is 17 residues. J lost 5 bases, V lost 6 bases, and 9 bases had no gene match. Per the germline V gene, CDR1 is MDHEN and CDR2 is SYDVKM.

This clonotype has more than one count but fewer than ten. The J gene is TRBJ2-2, the V gene TRBV4-1; 9 bases line up with TRBD2. The length of the CDR3 is 17 residues. The ends lost 0 bases at V and 3 bases at J; junction bases unmatched: 5. The V gene's germline CDR1 is MGHRA and CDR2 YSYEKL. Here the CDR3 DNA reads TGCGCCAGCAGCCAAGATCTAAGCGGGGGGTACACCGGGGAGCTGTTTTTT. Translation gives CASSQDLSGGYTGELFF.

The chain couples TRBV25-1 to TRBJ1-1, with no clear D. The germline V gene has CDR1 MGHDK and CDR2 SYGVNS. Deletions cut 4 bases from V and 5 bases from J, with 11 bases between. The CDR3 extends over 13 amino acids. The CDR3 loop is CASSATHGTEAFF. CDR3 in DNA: TGTGCCAGCAGTGCCACCCATGGGACTGAAGCTTTCTTT.

This clonotype was observed a single time. A junction end diverges from the germline sequence, so it may reflect a read error. This chain joins TRBV12-3 or TRBV12-4 and TRBJ2-7; D may be TRBD1 or TRBD2 (5 bases each). The CDR3 is made up of 16 amino acids. The CDR3 spells CASSLARSGADVEKYF. The CDR3 region has the DNA TGTGCAAGCAGTTTAGCGCGCAGTGGGGCCGATGTGGAGAAGTACTTC.

This clonotype was seen a few times. The rearrangement uses TRBV28 and TRBJ1-5, with 9 bases identical to TRBD1. The CDR3 consists of 15 residues. The V gene's germline CDR1 is MDHEN and CDR2 SYDVKM. V was clipped by 7 bases and J by 6 bases; unmatched bases: 10. CDR3: CASTSLGQGIQPQHF. The CDR3 DNA is TGTGCCAGCACTTCATTGGGACAGGGTATTCAGCCCCAGCATTTT.

CDR3 sequence (DNA): TGTGCCAGCAGCCAAGTAGGAACCCAGAACACTGAAGCTTTCTTT. It is translated as CASSQVGTQNTEAFF. The rearrangement uses TRBV4-2 and TRBJ1-1; D is undetermined. V was clipped by 1 base and J by 1 base, with 10 bases between them. CDR3 length: 15 residues. CDR1 is LGHNA, CDR2 YNFKEQ, per germline.

This clonotype was observed a few times. The rearrangement uses TRBV6-1 and TRBJ1-1; D ambiguous. V was trimmed by 6 bases and J by 4 bases, leaving 21 bases between them. This CDR3 is built from 16 residues. The germline V gene has CDR1 MNHNS and CDR2 SASEGT. CDR3 in amino acids: CASSSYEGGQGTEAFF. The CDR3 DNA is TGTGCCAGCAGCAGCTACGAGGGAGGGCAAGGCACTGAAGCTTTCTTT.

This chain uses TRBV15 with TRBJ1-4; TRBD1 matches at 11 bases. This CDR3 is built from 15 residues. The V gene end was trimmed by 3 bases and the J gene end by 8 bases; junction bases not matched to a gene: 5. The V gene's germline CDR1 is LNHNV and CDR2 YYDKDF (reference sequence). CDR3 sequence reads: CATSSFGTGGEKLFF. In DNA, the CDR3 is TGTGCCACCAGCAGTTTCGGGACAGGGGGAGAAAAACTGTTTTTT.

V is TRBV10-3 and J is TRBJ1-5; D is unclear. Trimming took 8 bases from V and 6 from J, leaving 11 bases between them. The length of the CDR3 is 12 residues. In germline, CDR1 is ENHRY, CDR2 SYGVKD. CDR3 region: CAIGREGQPQHF. The CDR3 coding sequence is TGTGCCATCGGGAGGGAGGGTCAGCCCCAGCATTTT.

This clonotype came up many times. The V and J genes are TRBV7-2 and TRBJ1-1, with D possibly TRBD1 on 5 matching bases. The CDR3 has 15 residues. From germline, CDR1 is SGHTA and CDR2 FQGNSA. The V end lost 2 bases, the J end lost 12 bases, and 22 bases lay between the germline ends. CDR3 nucleotides: TGTGCCAGCAGCTTATCGGCCAGGGCCCCAACCGGGACTTTCTTT. Its translation is CASSLSARAPTGTFF.

This clonotype was seen more than once but under ten times. The chain combines TRBV27 with TRBJ2-7, with 7 bases lining up with TRBD1. This CDR3 region has 13 residues. V lost 5 bases, J lost 8 bases, and 9 bases stayed unmatched. Germline V CDR1 and CDR2: MNHEY, SMNVEV (reference sequence). Written as DNA, the CDR3 is TGTGCCAGCAGTGTCCGGGACAGCAGAAAGCAGTACTTC. This sequence encodes CASSVRDSRKQYF.